Listed below are T cell receptor beta chains from one sample, sequenced in a study of cytomegalovirus exposure and HLA in healthy donors. This table comes from immunoSEQ multiplex PCR, and its TCRdb copy is limited to in-frame clones, with some not included. The sample has roughly 160,000 clones; approximately 71% are singletons. Sequencing was done on a sample of PBMCs. These receptors were obtained from a woman aged 40 to 50 in good health and CMV-seropositive. CDR3s include the opening cysteine and the closing phenylalanine or tryptophan. D genes are given only for firm matches. A row's size may be missing; if present it is once, few, many or a size class.

v_call: TRBV7-9
j_call: TRBJ1-5
d_call: TRBD1
clone_size: few
cdr3_aa: CSSSQTGGEQPQHF
cdr3_nt: TGTTCCAGCAGCCAGACAGGGGGTGAACAGCCCCAGCATTTT

v_call: TRBV4-2
j_call: TRBJ2-3
d_call: TRBD2
clone_size: NA
cdr3_aa: CASSQDGRQGLGVGTQYF
cdr3_nt: TGTGCCAGCAGCCAAGACGGGAGGCAAGGACTAGGGGTGGGGACGCAGTATTTT

v_call: TRBV11-2
j_call: TRBJ2-2
d_call: NA
clone_size: NA
cdr3_aa: CASSEHTGELFF
cdr3_nt: TGTGCCAGCAGCGAGCACACCGGGGAGCTGTTTTTT

v_call: TRBV5-6
j_call: TRBJ1-1
d_call: TRBD1
clone_size: NA
cdr3_aa: CASSRNRGGTEAFF
cdr3_nt: TGTGCCAGCAGCAGAAACAGGGGGGGCACTGAAGCTTTCTTT

v_call: TRBV6-6
j_call: TRBJ1-5
d_call: NA
clone_size: few
cdr3_aa: CASSNREGQPQHF
cdr3_nt: TGTGCCAGCAGTAACAGGGAGGGTCAGCCCCAGCATTTT

v_call: TRBV6-5
j_call: TRBJ1-1
d_call: NA
clone_size: NA
cdr3_aa: CASSLGGWNTEAFF
cdr3_nt: TGTGCCAGCAGTTTGGGGGGGTGGAACACTGAAGCTTTCTTT

v_call: TRBV5-1
j_call: TRBJ2-3
d_call: TRBD2
clone_size: NA
cdr3_aa: CASSLVSSGLTDTQYF
cdr3_nt: TGCGCCAGCAGCTTGGTTTCTAGCGGGCTCACAGATACGCAGTATTTT

v_call: TRBV15
j_call: TRBJ1-2
d_call: TRBD1
clone_size: NA
cdr3_aa: CATSRGGGQGRTYGYTF
cdr3_nt: TGTGCCACCAGCAGGGGGGGTGGACAGGGAAGGACATATGGCTACACCTTC

v_call: TRBV28
j_call: TRBJ1-5
d_call: NA
clone_size: NA
cdr3_aa: CASSLFRRGSNQPQHF
cdr3_nt: TGTGCCAGCAGTTTATTTCGGCGGGGCAGCAATCAGCCCCAGCATTTT

v_call: TRBV14
j_call: TRBJ2-1
d_call: TRBD2
clone_size: NA
cdr3_aa: CASSLRFSGYNEQFF
cdr3_nt: TGTGCCAGCAGCCTGCGTTTTAGCGGGTACAATGAGCAGTTCTTC

v_call: TRBV5-1
j_call: TRBJ2-1
d_call: TRBD1
clone_size: few
cdr3_aa: CASSSGQGMNEQFF
cdr3_nt: TGCGCCAGCAGCTCGGGACAGGGTATGAATGAGCAGTTCTTC

v_call: TRBV27
j_call: TRBJ1-2
d_call: NA
clone_size: NA
cdr3_aa: CASRQANYGYTF
cdr3_nt: TGTGCCAGCAGACAGGCTAACTATGGCTACACCTTC

v_call: TRBV11-1
j_call: TRBJ2-5
d_call: NA
clone_size: NA
cdr3_aa: CASSLPTQETQYF
cdr3_nt: TGTGCCAGCAGCCTACCCACTCAAGAGACCCAGTACTTC

v_call: TRBV18
j_call: TRBJ2-1
d_call: TRBD1
clone_size: NA
cdr3_aa: CASSPAGGDPSYNEQFF
cdr3_nt: TGTGCCAGCTCACCGGCAGGGGGCGATCCCTCCTACAATGAGCAGTTCTTC

v_call: TRBV5-1
j_call: TRBJ2-1
d_call: TRBD2
clone_size: NA
cdr3_aa: CASSLEASGSWNEQFF
cdr3_nt: TGCGCCAGCAGCTTGGAGGCTAGCGGGAGTTGGAATGAGCAGTTCTTC

v_call: TRBV7-2
j_call: TRBJ2-7
d_call: TRBD1
clone_size: NA
cdr3_aa: CASSFGTGVYEQYF
cdr3_nt: TGTGCCAGCAGCTTCGGGACAGGGGTCTACGAGCAGTACTTC

v_call: TRBV16
j_call: TRBJ2-7
d_call: NA
clone_size: NA
cdr3_aa: CASRGAAYEQYF
cdr3_nt: TGTGCCAGCAGAGGGGCAGCCTACGAGCAGTACTTC

v_call: TRBV5-1
j_call: TRBJ2-5
d_call: TRBD2
clone_size: NA
cdr3_aa: CASSLWLAGGREETQYF
cdr3_nt: TGCGCCAGCAGCTTGTGGCTAGCGGGAGGGCGGGAAGAGACCCAGTACTTC

v_call: TRBV2
j_call: TRBJ1-2
d_call: NA
clone_size: NA
cdr3_aa: CASRIMTAYGYTF
cdr3_nt: TGTGCCAGCAGGATTATGACAGCCTATGGCTACACCTTC

v_call: TRBV28
j_call: TRBJ2-7
d_call: NA
clone_size: NA
cdr3_aa: CASSFPGLRGDYEQYF
cdr3_nt: TGTGCCAGCAGTTTCCCTGGACTTCGGGGTGACTACGAGCAGTACTTC

v_call: TRBV5-1
j_call: TRBJ2-2
d_call: NA
clone_size: NA
cdr3_aa: CASTPGHTTIGGELFF
cdr3_nt: TGCGCCAGCACACCGGGACATACCACGATTGGCGGGGAGCTGTTTTTT

v_call: TRBV2
j_call: TRBJ1-5
d_call: TRBD1
clone_size: once
cdr3_aa: CASRRQGKQPQHF
cdr3_nt: TGTGCCAGCAGGAGACAGGGGAAACAGCCCCAGCATTTT